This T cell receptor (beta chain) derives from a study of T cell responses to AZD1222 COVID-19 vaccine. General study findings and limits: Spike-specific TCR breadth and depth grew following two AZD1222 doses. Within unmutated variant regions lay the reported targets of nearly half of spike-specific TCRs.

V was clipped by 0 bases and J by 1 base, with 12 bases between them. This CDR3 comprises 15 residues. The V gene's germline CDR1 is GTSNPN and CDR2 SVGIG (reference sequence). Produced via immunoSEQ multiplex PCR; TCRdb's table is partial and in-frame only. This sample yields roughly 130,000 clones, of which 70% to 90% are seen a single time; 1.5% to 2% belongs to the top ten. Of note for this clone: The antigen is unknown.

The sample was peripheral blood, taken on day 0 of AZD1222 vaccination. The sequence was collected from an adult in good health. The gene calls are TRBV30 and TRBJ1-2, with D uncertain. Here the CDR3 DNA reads TGTGCCTGGAGTGTAGCGTTGGGATATAACTATGGCTACACCTTC. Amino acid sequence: CAWSVALGYNYGYTF.